This T cell receptor (beta chain) was captured in a study of cytomegalovirus exposure and HLA in healthy donors. Study as a whole: The same platform as the approximately 700 first-cohort repertoires was used for the 90 to 150 validation repertoires, a later analysis reported. Study conclusions and caveats: Cytomegalovirus-associated TCR beta chains were listed, numbering around 150. In vitro checks showed that a few CMV-associated chains really do target CMV antigens.

About this clone: Its antigen remains unknown.

The data were produced by immunoSEQ multiplex PCR, yet TCRdb's version contains in-frame clones alone and is incomplete. The sample has 100,000 to 150,000 clones, around nine tenths seen once; the top ten hold 1.2% to 1.5%. V was clipped by 4 bases and J by 4 bases, with 10 bases between them. Germline CDR1 and CDR2: ENHRY and SYGVKD. CDR3 length equals 14 residues. This sequence joins TRBV10-3 and TRBJ1-4; tentative D call: TRBD1 (6 bases). The sequence was obtained from a man aged 25-45 years in good health and CMV-seronegative. The sample taken for sequencing was PBMCs. The CDR3 DNA follows: TGTGCCATCAGTGGGGCAGGGGTTAATGAAAAACTGTTTTTT. Translating it yields CAISGAGVNEKLFF.